This T cell receptor beta chain came from a study of blood T cell repertoires in COVID-19. Looking at the study overall: In each case, the material was cDNA or gDNA derived from T cells, B-cell-depleted T cells, or PBMCs.

The V gene's germline CDR1 is SGHNT and CDR2 YYREEE (reference sequence). Trimming removed 3 bases from V and 0 bases from J; junction bases left unmatched: 5. This CDR3 comprises 15 residues. TCRdb's copy holds only in-frame clones and misses some; the assay was immunoSEQ multiplex PCR. The repertoire consists of about 85,000 clones, with 85% to 90% occurring once and the leading ten covering around 4.1%. The sequence was obtained from a woman aged 80 or over with active or convalescent COVID-19. The specimen sequenced was peripheral blood. The rearrangement joins TRBV5-4 to TRBJ1-2, with 7 bases identical to TRBD1. The DNA for the CDR3 is TGTGCCAGCAGCTGGGGACAGCAGACTAACTATGGCTACACCTTC. Translating it yields CASSWGQQTNYGYTF. Full variable domain (outside the CDR3, taken from reference TRBV5-4 and TRBJ1-2): ETGVTQSPTHLIKTRGQQVTLRCSSQSGHNTVSWYQQALGQGPQFIFQYYREEENGRGNFPPRFSGLQFPNYSSELNVNALELDDSALYLCASSWGQQTNYGYTFGSGTRLTVV.